One and the same sample provided the 12 T cell receptor beta chains below, sequenced in a study of T-cell reconstitution after alpha-beta-depleted transplantation in children. TCRbeta library construction was performed incorporating unique molecular identifiers. MiXCR, applied by TCRdb to the PCR reads, yields one record per CDR3 protein. This sample yields some 840,000 distinct CDR3 sequences, of which roughly 15% are seen a single time; around 5.3% belongs to the top ten. The sample consisted of PBMCs, mostly from graft donor cells, taken 360 days after TCRalphabeta/CD19-depleted stem cell transplant. Receptor source: a male patient between 5 and 17 years old who had a stem cell transplant for acute lymphoblastic leukemia, so the T cells may come from the graft donor.

This clonotype was seen a few times. The chain combines TRBV18 with TRBJ2-2, with D possibly being TRBD2 (5 bases). The ends were cut back, 3 bases at V and 5 bases at J, with 10 bases in the middle. The germline V gene has CDR1 KGHSH and CDR2 LQKENI. The CDR3 sequence is 14 residues long. The CDR3 loop reads CASSPYGVTGELFF. In DNA, the CDR3 is TGTGCCAGCTCACCCTACGGGGTAACCGGGGAGCTGTTTTTT.

This clonotype has just a few counts. V is TRBV20-1 and J is TRBJ2-1; D is undetermined. Germline CDR1 is DFQATT and CDR2 is SNEGSKA (reference sequence). The V end lost 5 bases, the J end lost 5 bases, and 4 bases lay between the germline ends. This CDR3 has 10 amino acids. This CDR3 reads CSARHNEQFF. The CDR3 coding sequence is TGCAGTGCTCGGCACAATGAGCAGTTCTTC.

Only a few counts were recorded for this clonotype. The gene calls are TRBV18 and TRBJ2-5; no clear D gene. V lost 4 bases and J lost 5, with 20 bases in between. The CDR3 loop spans 16 amino acids. The germline V gene has CDR1 KGHSH and CDR2 LQKENI. CDR3 sequence reads: CASSRSIKSPTETQYF. In DNA, the CDR3 is TGTGCCAGCTCACGTTCTATTAAGTCCCCGACCGAGACCCAGTACTTC.

The chain uses TRBV14 and TRBJ2-1, with 10 bases fitting TRBD2. Germline V gene sequence: CDR1 SGHDN, CDR2 FVKESK. CDR3 length: 15 residues. The ends lost 6 bases at V and 6 bases at J; junction bases unmatched: 8. Here the CDR3 DNA reads TGTGCCAGCAGTTCCGGACTAGCGGCCTTCAATGAGCAGTTCTTC. Translation: CASSSGLAAFNEQFF.

This clonotype turned up a few times. V usage is TRBV4-1 and J usage is TRBJ2-1; D remains ambiguous. CDR1 and CDR2 (germline): MGHRA, YSYEKL. Trimming stripped 0 bases from V and 5 bases from J, with 8 bases between. The CDR3 has 14 amino acids. The chain's CDR3 is CASSQEGRNNEQFF. CDR3 DNA sequence: TGCGCCAGCAGCCAAGAAGGTCGGAACAATGAGCAGTTCTTC.

This clonotype occurred a few times. This sequence joins TRBV5-1 and TRBJ2-7; D unclear. The CDR3 has 13 residues. V lost 0 bases and J 6 bases, leaving 10 bases between the germline ends. CDR1 and CDR2 (germline): SGHRS, YFSETQ. The CDR3 DNA follows: TGCGCCAGCAGCTTGGCCAATTCGGGCGAGCAGTACTTC. Protein product: CASSLANSGEQYF.

This sequence joins TRBV20-1 and TRBJ2-2, with D possibly being TRBD1 (6 bases). Germline values: CDR1 DFQATT, CDR2 SNEGSKA (reference sequence). The CDR3 consists of 14 residues. Trimming pared 5 bases from V and 5 bases from J, leaving 15 bases between. CDR3 loop: CSAPIQGKTGELFF. The DNA for the CDR3 is TGCAGTGCTCCCATACAGGGAAAAACCGGGGAGCTGTTTTTT.

The chain couples TRBV12-3 or TRBV12-4 to TRBJ2-5, with 10 bases lining up with TRBD2. The CDR3 extends over 16 amino acids. Trimming removed 3 bases from V and 5 bases from J; junction bases left unmatched: 9. The CDR3: CASSFFGLAGVETQYF. In nucleotides, the CDR3 is TGTGCCAGCAGTTTTTTCGGCCTAGCGGGAGTGGAGACCCAGTACTTC.

The sample holds many counts of this clonotype. The V and J genes are TRBV6-4 and TRBJ2-2, with TRBD2 as a possible D gene (5 bases). The V gene's germline CDR1 is MRHNA and CDR2 SNTAGT. The CDR3 is 15 amino acids. V dropped 4 bases and J dropped 6 bases, with 15 bases sitting between them. This chain's CDR3 is CASSVGGTFPGELFF. The CDR3 nucleotides read TGTGCCAGCAGTGTAGGAGGTACCTTCCCCGGGGAGCTGTTTTTT.

This clonotype was detected only a few times. V gene TRBV6-5 combines with J gene TRBJ2-5; the D gene is possibly TRBD2 (5 bases). Germline loops: CDR1 MNHEY, CDR2 SVGAGI. Trimming cost V 8 bases and J 1 base, with 8 bases left between them. CDR3 size: 12 residues. The CDR3, as DNA: TGTGCCAGCGCGAGCGGCCAAGAGACCCAGTACTTC. Its translation is CASASGQETQYF.

Regarding this clonotype: An end of the junction differs from the germline gene, which may be a read error. The V call is TRBV20-1, the J call TRBJ2-6; 9 bases match TRBD2. CDR3 length: 22 amino acids. Germline assignment: CDR1 DFQATT and CDR2 SNEGSKA (reference sequence). This CDR3 reads CCARDLEGSAGGPFSGANVLTF. In nucleotides, the CDR3 is TGCTGTGCTAGAGACCTTGAGGGGTCAGCGGGAGGCCCCTTCTCTGGGGCCAACGTCCTGACTTTC.

The chain joins TRBV5-1 to TRBJ2-5; a possible D gene is TRBD1 (6 bases). From germline, CDR1 is SGHRS and CDR2 YFSETQ. Trimming stripped 5 bases from V and 1 base from J, with 12 bases between. This CDR3 has 14 residues. The CDR3 spells CASRGQPGQETQYF. In DNA form, the CDR3 reads TGCGCCAGCAGAGGACAGCCTGGCCAAGAGACCCAGTACTTC.